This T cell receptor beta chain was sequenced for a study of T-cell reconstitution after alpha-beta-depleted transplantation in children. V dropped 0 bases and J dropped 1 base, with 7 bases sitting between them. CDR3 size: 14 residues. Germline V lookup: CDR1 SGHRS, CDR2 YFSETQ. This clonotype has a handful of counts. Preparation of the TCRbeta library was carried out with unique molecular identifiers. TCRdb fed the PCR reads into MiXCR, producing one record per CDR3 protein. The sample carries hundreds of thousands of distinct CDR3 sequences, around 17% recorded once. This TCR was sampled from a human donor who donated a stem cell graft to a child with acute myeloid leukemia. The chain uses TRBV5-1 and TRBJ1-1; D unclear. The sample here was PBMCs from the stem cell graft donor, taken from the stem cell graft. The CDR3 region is CASSLGAPNTEAFF. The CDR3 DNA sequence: TGCGCCAGCAGCTTGGGGGCACCGAACACTGAAGCTTTCTTT.